One and the same sample provided the 29 T cell receptor beta chains below, sequenced in a study of cytomegalovirus exposure and HLA in healthy donors. Use of 60 Vbeta and 13 Jbeta primers characterized the PCR. The data were produced by immunoSEQ multiplex PCR, yet TCRdb's version contains in-frame clones alone and is incomplete. The table records fewer than 200,000 clones, more than 70% of them present only once. Sample: PBMCs. All receptors come from a male donor in good health and CMV-seronegative.

This clone came up a few times. J is TRBJ2-5 and V is TRBV10-2, with 8 bases that match TRBD2. This CDR3 region has 14 residues. CDR1 and CDR2 from the germline V gene are WSHSY and SAAADI. The V and J ends lost 8 bases and 9 bases, in that order; junction bases with no gene match: 14. In nucleotides, the CDR3 is TGCGCCAGCGCCCCGAACGGGGGGGCCTGGGCCCAGTACTTC. It codes for CASAPNGGAWAQYF.

The V gene is TRBV7-3, the J gene TRBJ2-1; 13 bases are a match to TRBD2. V trimming: 5 bases; J trimming: 5 bases; junction bases outside the gene matches: 3. The CDR3 is 15 amino acids. Germline CDR1 SGHTA, CDR2 FQGTGA. The CDR3 is CASSKTSGRNNEQFF. The CDR3 nucleotides are TGTGCCAGCAGCAAGACTAGCGGGAGGAACAATGAGCAGTTCTTC.

The gene calls are TRBV19 and TRBJ1-1; the D gene is possibly TRBD1 (6 bases). Trimming took off 0 bases at V and 3 bases at J, with 11 bases between the two ends. The CDR3 is made up of 15 amino acids. Germline loops: CDR1 LNHDA, CDR2 SQIVND (reference sequence). The CDR3 coding sequence is TGTGCCAGTAGTATAGATCGAGGGGGTCACACTGAAGCTTTCTTT. This gives the protein CASSIDRGGHTEAFF.

This chain links TRBV18 with TRBJ2-5; D call uncertain. The ends were cut back, 4 bases at V and 0 bases at J, with 12 bases in the middle. Germline loops: CDR1 KGHSH, CDR2 LQKENI. This CDR3 has 15 residues. The CDR3 coding sequence is TGTGCCAGCTCACGGGCAAGGCTCAACCAAGAGACCCAGTACTTC. It encodes CASSRARLNQETQYF.

The chain uses TRBV7-8 and TRBJ1-3; no reliable D call. Germline CDR1 and CDR2: SGHVS and FQNEAQ. The CDR3 is 16 amino acids. The V end lost 5 bases, the J end lost 2 bases, and 16 bases lay between the germline ends. The CDR3 DNA reads TGTGCCAGCAGCCCGCCGACATGGCAAACTGGAAACACCATATATTTT. Protein product: CASSPPTWQTGNTIYF. Complete variable domain (other parts from reference TRBV7-8 and TRBJ1-3): GAGVSQSPRYKVAKRGQDVALRCDPISGHVSLFWYQQALGQGPEFLTYFQNEAQLDKSGLPSDRFFAERPEGSVSTLKIQRTQQEDSAVYLCASSPPTWQTGNTIYFGEGSWLTVV.

The rearrangement uses TRBV27 and TRBJ1-2; TRBD1 is a possible D gene (5 bases). CDR1 is MNHEY and CDR2 is SMNVEV in the germline V gene (reference sequence). Trimming pared 5 bases from V and 1 base from J, leaving 5 bases between. This CDR3 is built from 12 residues. DNA for the CDR3: TGTGCCAGCAGTCAGGGTAACTATGGCTACACCTTC. Encoded protein: CASSQGNYGYTF.

Only a few counts were recorded for this clone. This chain connects TRBV4-3 to TRBJ1-4; perhaps TRBD1 as D (5 bases). The CDR3 is made up of 16 amino acids. Trimming stripped 1 base from V and 2 bases from J, with 11 bases between. Germline CDR1 is LGHNA and CDR2 is YSLEER. The CDR3 is CASSQGQTLTNEKLFF. CDR3 nucleotide sequence: TGCGCCAGCAGCCAAGGACAGACCTTGACTAATGAAAAACTGTTTTTT.

This clone turned up a few times. The genes are TRBV5-8 and TRBJ1-2; D unresolved. The V gene lost 0 bases and the J gene lost 4 bases, with 7 bases spanning the gap. The CDR3 loop spans 13 amino acids. Germline CDR1 SGHTS, CDR2 YDEGEE. The CDR3 nucleotides read TGTGCCAGCAGCTTGGGGGCCGGCTATGGCTACACCTTC. Its translation is CASSLGAGYGYTF.

The chain combines TRBV7-8 with TRBJ2-5; the match to TRBD2 covers 8 bases. With the DNA end fitting TRBJ2-7 better, the J assignment may be wrong. Germline V CDR1 and CDR2: SGHVS, FQNEAQ. CDR3 length: 14 residues. The CDR3 nucleotides are TGTGCCAGCAGCTACCCGGGGGGGGACTACGAGCAGTACTTC. Its protein is CASSYPGGDYEQYF.

The chain combines TRBV7-2 with TRBJ2-1; 7 positions agree with TRBD2. Germline V gene sequence: CDR1 SGHTA, CDR2 FQGNSA. With 6 bases clipped from V and 4 bases from J, the junction kept 12 bases outside the gene matches. This CDR3 has 16 amino acids. This CDR3 reads CASRGGSSNSYNEQFF. In DNA form, the CDR3 reads TGTGCCAGCAGGGGGGGGAGCAGCAATTCGTACAATGAGCAGTTCTTC.

This clone was seen more than once but under ten times. The V call is TRBV6-6, the J call TRBJ1-1; tentative D call: TRBD1 (6 bases). CDR1 is MNHNY, CDR2 SVGAGI, per germline (reference sequence). V was trimmed by 5 bases and J by 4 bases, leaving 11 bases between them. The CDR3 totals 13 residues. The CDR3 loop reads CASSPRQATEAFF. In DNA, the CDR3 is TGTGCCAGCAGTCCAAGACAGGCCACTGAAGCTTTCTTT.

The chain uses TRBV7-3 and TRBJ1-2, with unresolved D. The ends were cut back, 2 bases at V and 8 bases at J, with 15 bases in the middle. The CDR3 is made up of 14 amino acids. Germline V lookup: CDR1 SGHTA, CDR2 FQGTGA. The CDR3 loop reads CASSLDGRDRGYTF. The CDR3 DNA sequence: TGTGCCAGCAGCTTAGATGGGAGGGATAGGGGCTACACCTTC.

In its sample, this clone was seen a few times. V gene TRBV9 combines with J gene TRBJ2-7; the D gene is possibly TRBD2 (5 bases). Germline assignment: CDR1 SGDLS and CDR2 YYNGEE. This CDR3 has 14 amino acids. V was pared by 0 bases and J by 3 bases, with 10 bases between. CDR3 sequence (DNA): TGTGCCAGCAGCGTAGTGGACGGGGACTACGAGCAGTACTTC. It translates to CASSVVDGDYEQYF.

This chain joins TRBV4-1 and TRBJ2-2, with D unclear. The CDR3 is made up of 14 amino acids. V lost 4 bases and J lost 3, with 9 bases in between. CDR1 and CDR2 (germline): MGHRA, YSYEKL. The CDR3 nucleotides read TGCGCCAGCAGCCCTCCCGGGTACACCGGGGAGCTGTTTTTT. Protein sequence: CASSPPGYTGELFF.

V usage is TRBV6-1 and J usage is TRBJ2-7; possibly TRBD2 for D (6 bases). V lost 8 bases, J lost 0 bases, and 14 bases lay in between. This CDR3 is built from 14 residues. CDR1 is MNHNS, CDR2 SASEGT, per germline. The CDR3 region is CASGWGESSYEQYF. The CDR3 coding sequence is TGTGCCAGCGGTTGGGGGGAAAGCTCCTACGAGCAGTACTTC.

This clone occurred a few times. This sequence joins TRBV15 and TRBJ2-1; tentative D call: TRBD1 (6 bases). CDR1 and CDR2 (germline): LNHNV, YYDKDF (reference sequence). The CDR3 length is 14 residues. V shed 6 bases and J shed 0 bases, with 9 bases lying between them. The CDR3 is CATRTGYSYNEQFF. The DNA of the CDR3 is TGTGCCACCAGGACAGGATACTCCTACAATGAGCAGTTCTTC. Filled out from reference TRBV15 and TRBJ2-1, the complete variable domain reads DAMVIQNPRYQVTQFGKPVTLSCSQTLNHNVMYWYQQKSSQAPKLLFHYYDKDFNNEADTPDNFQSRRPNTSFCFLDIRSPGLGDTAMYLCATRTGYSYNEQFFGPGTRLTVL.

CDR3 sequence: CASSQTGFPYNEQFF. The CDR3 nucleotides read TGTGCCAGCAGCCAGACAGGGTTTCCCTACAATGAGCAGTTCTTC. The chain employs TRBV14 and TRBJ2-1; 7 nucleotides match TRBD1. Germline-derived CDR1 and CDR2 are SGHDN and FVKESK. Germline trimming cut 3 bases from V and 2 bases from J; bases unmatched to any gene: 4. The CDR3 is made up of 15 amino acids. Full variable domain (outside the CDR3, taken from reference TRBV14 and TRBJ2-1): EAGVTQFPSHSVIEKGQTVTLRCDPISGHDNLYWYRRVMGKEIKFLLHFVKESKQDESGMPNNRFLAERTGGTYSTLKVQPAELEDSGVYFCASSQTGFPYNEQFFGPGTRLTVL.

CDR3 region: CASSDRGAQTGELFF. The CDR3 coding sequence is TGCGCCAGCAGCGACAGGGGCGCCCAGACCGGGGAGCTGTTTTTT. The chain has TRBV10-1 and TRBJ2-2, with 8 bases aligning to TRBD1. CDR1 WNHNN and CDR2 SYGVQD come from the germline V gene (reference sequence). This CDR3 is built from 15 residues. V was clipped by 6 bases and J by 5 bases; unmatched bases: 8.

As concerns this clone: An end of the junction does not agree with germline; a read error may underlie this. The chain combines TRBV7-9 with TRBJ1-2; 7 nucleotides align to TRBD1. The CDR3 consists of 16 residues. CDR1 and CDR2 (germline): SEHNR, FQNEAQ (reference sequence). CDR3 sequence: CSSSAKGATMNYGYTF. The DNA for the CDR3 is TGTTCCAGCAGCGCTAAGGGGGCAACTATGAACTATGGCTACACCTTC.

V and J are TRBV9 and TRBJ1-5; D is ambiguous. Germline CDR1 is SGDLS and CDR2 is YYNGEE. Trimming shortened V by 0 bases and J by 0 bases, and 7 bases separated the two germline ends. The CDR3 has 15 amino acids. DNA for the CDR3: TGTGCCAGCAGCGTAGGGGCAAATAGCAATCAGCCCCAGCATTTT. Translation: CASSVGANSNQPQHF.

The V call is TRBV15, the J call TRBJ2-5, with 9 bases matching TRBD1. Looked up from germline, CDR1 is LNHNV and CDR2 is YYDKDF (reference sequence). This CDR3 is built from 15 residues. The ends lost 1 base at V and 5 bases at J; junction bases unmatched: 5. This chain's CDR3 is CATSRGAQGAETQYF. CDR3 in DNA: TGTGCCACCAGCAGAGGGGCACAGGGGGCCGAGACCCAGTACTTC.

The chain links TRBV6-5 to TRBJ2-5; TRBD1 might be the D (5 bases). The J call could be wrong; TRBJ2-7 is a better fit for the DNA end. Germline-derived CDR1 and CDR2 are MNHEY and SVGAGI. This CDR3 region has 13 residues. CDR3 coding DNA: TGTGCCAGCAGTTATTCAACAGGCTACGAGCAGTACTTC. Translation: CASSYSTGYEQYF.

CDR3 sequence reads: CASSALQFLNYGYTF. The CDR3 DNA reads as TGTGCCAGCAGTGCCCTACAGTTCCTTAACTATGGCTACACCTTC. The chain is built from TRBV28 and TRBJ1-2; D not resolved. The CDR3 has 15 residues. Germline V gene sequence: CDR1 MDHEN, CDR2 SYDVKM. V dropped 5 bases and J dropped 1 base, with 14 bases sitting between them.

The V and J genes are TRBV7-9 and TRBJ2-1; D remains unclear. V was trimmed by 1 base and J by 0 bases, leaving 4 bases between them. The CDR3 runs 14 residues. Germline values: CDR1 SEHNR, CDR2 FQNEAQ (reference sequence). The CDR3 protein is CASSLGLSYNEQFF. The CDR3 DNA is TGTGCCAGCAGCTTAGGACTCTCCTACAATGAGCAGTTCTTC. Combining the CDR3 with reference TRBV7-9 and TRBJ2-1 gives the whole variable domain DTGVSQNPRHKITKRGQNVTFRCDPISEHNRLYWYRQTLGQGPEFLTYFQNEAQLEKSRLLSDRFSAERPKGSFSTLEIQRTEQGDSAMYLCASSLGLSYNEQFFGPGTRLTVL.

This chain connects TRBV19 to TRBJ1-5; perhaps TRBD1 as D (5 bases). The germline gives CDR1 LNHDA, CDR2 SQIVND (reference sequence). V was cut by 6 bases and J by 2 bases, with 17 bases left in between. The CDR3 totals 16 residues. CDR3 nucleotides: TGTGCCAGTAGCCCCCAGGGCGGGGGTGGCAATCAGCCCCAGCATTTT. Its translation is CASSPQGGGGNQPQHF. The full variable domain, its missing parts supplied by reference TRBV19 and TRBJ1-5, is DGGITQSPKYLFRKEGQNVTLSCEQNLNHDAMYWYRQDPGQGLRLIYYSQIVNDFQKGDIAEGYSVSREKKESFPLTVTSAQKNPTAFYLCASSPQGGGGNQPQHFGDGTRLSIL.

The CDR3 loop is CASRSLAGDYNEQFF. The CDR3 DNA reads TGTGCCAGCAGATCCCTAGCGGGAGACTACAATGAGCAGTTCTTC. This chain uses TRBV7-3 with TRBJ2-1, with 10 bases that match TRBD2. The trim removed 6 bases at V and 3 bases at J, leaving 5 bases unmatched. The CDR3 contains 15 residues. Germline V gene sequence: CDR1 SGHTA, CDR2 FQGTGA.

The CDR3 spells CASSFGRNTEAFF. In DNA form, the CDR3 reads TGTGCCAGCAGTTTTGGCAGGAACACTGAAGCTTTCTTT. The chain is built from TRBV28 and TRBJ1-1; D remains unclear. This CDR3 comprises 13 residues. With 3 bases removed from V and 1 base from J, the gap between germline ends came to 6 bases. Germline-derived CDR1 and CDR2 are MDHEN and SYDVKM.

This sequence joins TRBV19 and TRBJ2-7; TRBD1 might be the D (6 bases). CDR1 LNHDA and CDR2 SQIVND come from the germline V gene (reference sequence). The CDR3 sequence is 13 residues long. V was shortened by 7 bases and J by 0 bases, with 10 bases between the two germline ends. CDR3 protein: CASNQGYSYEQYF. CDR3 DNA: TGTGCCAGTAATCAGGGGTACTCCTACGAGCAGTACTTC. Drawing the rest from reference TRBV19 and TRBJ2-7, the complete variable domain is DGGITQSPKYLFRKEGQNVTLSCEQNLNHDAMYWYRQDPGQGLRLIYYSQIVNDFQKGDIAEGYSVSREKKESFPLTVTSAQKNPTAFYLCASNQGYSYEQYFGPGTRLTVT.

The chain links TRBV13 to TRBJ1-1, with D possibly being TRBD1 (5 bases). V was clipped by 6 bases and J by 4 bases, with 12 bases between them. The CDR3 consists of 13 residues. Germline CDR1 and CDR2: PRHDT and FYEKMQ (reference sequence). The CDR3 protein is CASRMTATTEAFF. In DNA, the CDR3 is TGTGCCAGCAGAATGACAGCGACCACTGAAGCTTTCTTT. Filled out from reference TRBV13 and TRBJ1-1, the complete variable domain reads AAGVIQSPRHLIKEKRETATLKCYPIPRHDTVYWYQQGPGQDPQFLISFYEKMQSDKGSIPDRFSAQQFSDYHSELNMSSLELGDSALYFCASRMTATTEAFFGQGTRLTVV.